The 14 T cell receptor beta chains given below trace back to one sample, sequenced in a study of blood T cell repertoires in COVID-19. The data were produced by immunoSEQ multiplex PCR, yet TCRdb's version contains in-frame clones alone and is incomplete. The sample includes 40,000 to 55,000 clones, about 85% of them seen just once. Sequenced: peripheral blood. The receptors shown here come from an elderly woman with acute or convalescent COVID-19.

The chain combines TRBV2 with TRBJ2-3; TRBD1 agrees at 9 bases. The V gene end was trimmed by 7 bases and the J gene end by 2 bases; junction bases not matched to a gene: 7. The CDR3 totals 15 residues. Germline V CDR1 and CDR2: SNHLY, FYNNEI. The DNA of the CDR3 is TGTGCCAGCATTCCGGGACAGGGTTCCACAGATACGCAGTATTTT. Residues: CASIPGQGSTDTQYF.

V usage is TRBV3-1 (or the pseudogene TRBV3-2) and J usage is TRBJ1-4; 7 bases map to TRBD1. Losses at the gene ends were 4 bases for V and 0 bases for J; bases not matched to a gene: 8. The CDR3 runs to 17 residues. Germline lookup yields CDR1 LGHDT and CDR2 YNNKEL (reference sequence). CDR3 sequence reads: CASSRGTALATNEKLFF. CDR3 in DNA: TGTGCCAGCAGCCGAGGGACAGCCCTCGCAACTAATGAAAAACTGTTTTTT.

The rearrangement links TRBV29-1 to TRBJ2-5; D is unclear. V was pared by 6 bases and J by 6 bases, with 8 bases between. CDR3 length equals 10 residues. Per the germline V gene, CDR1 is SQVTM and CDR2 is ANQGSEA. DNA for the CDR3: TGCAGCGTCTCCGTCCAGACCCAGTACTTC. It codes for CSVSVQTQYF.

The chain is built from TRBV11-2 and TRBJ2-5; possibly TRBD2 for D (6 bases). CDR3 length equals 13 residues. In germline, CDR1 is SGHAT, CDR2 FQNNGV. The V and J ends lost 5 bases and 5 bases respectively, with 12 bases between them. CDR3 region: CASSPIGRETQYF. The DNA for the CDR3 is TGTGCCAGCAGCCCGATAGGGAGGGAGACCCAGTACTTC.

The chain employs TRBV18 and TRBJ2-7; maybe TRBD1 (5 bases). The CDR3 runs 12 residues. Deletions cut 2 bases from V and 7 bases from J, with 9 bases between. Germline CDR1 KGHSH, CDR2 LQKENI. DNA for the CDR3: TGTGCCAGCTCACCAAGGGGCGGTGAGCAGTACTTC. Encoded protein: CASSPRGGEQYF.

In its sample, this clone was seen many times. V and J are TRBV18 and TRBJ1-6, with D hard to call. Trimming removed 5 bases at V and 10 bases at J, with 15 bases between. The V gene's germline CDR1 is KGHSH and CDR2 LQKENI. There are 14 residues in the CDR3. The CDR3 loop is CASSNNEFRSPLHF. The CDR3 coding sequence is TGTGCCAGCTCAAATAACGAGTTTCGATCACCCCTCCACTTT. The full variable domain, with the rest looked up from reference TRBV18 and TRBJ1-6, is NAGVMQNPRHLVRRRGQEARLRCSPMKGHSHVYWYRQLPEEGLKFMVYLQKENIIDESGMPKERFSAEFPKEGPSILRIQQVVRGDSAAYFCASSNNEFRSPLHFGNGTRLTVT.

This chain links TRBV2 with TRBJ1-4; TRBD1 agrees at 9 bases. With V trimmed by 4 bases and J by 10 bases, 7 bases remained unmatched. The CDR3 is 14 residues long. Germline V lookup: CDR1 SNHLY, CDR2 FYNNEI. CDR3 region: CASSGTGDSGKLFF. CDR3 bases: TGTGCCAGCAGTGGGACAGGGGATTCGGGAAAACTGTTTTTT.

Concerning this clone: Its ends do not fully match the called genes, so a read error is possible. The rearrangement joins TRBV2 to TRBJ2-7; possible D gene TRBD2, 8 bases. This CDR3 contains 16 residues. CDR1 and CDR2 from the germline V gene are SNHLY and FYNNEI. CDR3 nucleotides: TGTGCCCGCAGGGGGGGGCAACGGGGGGGCTCCTACGAGCAGTACTTC. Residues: CARRGGQRGGSYEQYF.

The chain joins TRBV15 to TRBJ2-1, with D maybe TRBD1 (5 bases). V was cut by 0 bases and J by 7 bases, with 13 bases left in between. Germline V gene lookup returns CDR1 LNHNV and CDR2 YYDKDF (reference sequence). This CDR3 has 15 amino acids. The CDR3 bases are TGTGCCACCAGCAGAGATTTTGGGGCGTGGAATGAGCAGTTCTTC. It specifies CATSRDFGAWNEQFF.

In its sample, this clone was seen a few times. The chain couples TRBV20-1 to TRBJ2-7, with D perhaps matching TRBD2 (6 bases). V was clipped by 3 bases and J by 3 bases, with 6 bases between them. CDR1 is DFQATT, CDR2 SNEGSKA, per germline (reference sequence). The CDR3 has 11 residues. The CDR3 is CSARTSYEQYF. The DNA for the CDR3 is TGCAGTGCTAGGACTAGCTACGAGCAGTACTTC.

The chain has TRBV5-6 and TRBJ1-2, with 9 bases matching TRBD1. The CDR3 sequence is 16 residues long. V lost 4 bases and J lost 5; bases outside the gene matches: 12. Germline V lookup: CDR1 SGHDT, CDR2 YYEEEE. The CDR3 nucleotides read TGTGCCAGCAGCCTACCCGGGACAGGGTCGGGGTATGGCTACACCTTC. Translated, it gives CASSLPGTGSGYGYTF. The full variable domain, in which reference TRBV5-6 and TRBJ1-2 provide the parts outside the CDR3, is DAGVTQSPTHLIKTRGQQVTLRCSPKSGHDTVSWYQQALGQGPQFIFQYYEEEERQRGNFPDRFSGHQFPNYSSELNVNALLLGDSALYLCASSLPGTGSGYGYTFGSGTRLTVV.

CDR3 amino acids: CASSPGQGGIGELFF. The CDR3 bases are TGCGCCAGCAGCCCGGGACAGGGGGGGATCGGGGAGCTGTTTTTT. This chain uses TRBV5-1 with TRBJ2-2; 11 positions agree with TRBD1. The V gene's germline CDR1 is SGHRS and CDR2 YFSETQ. V trimming: 4 bases; J trimming: 7 bases; junction bases outside the gene matches: 6. The CDR3 is made up of 15 amino acids.

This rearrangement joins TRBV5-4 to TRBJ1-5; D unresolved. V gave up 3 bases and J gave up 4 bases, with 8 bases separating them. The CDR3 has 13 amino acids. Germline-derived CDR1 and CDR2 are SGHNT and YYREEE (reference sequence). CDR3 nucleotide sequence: TGTGCCAGCAGCTACGAGCGGAATCAGCCCCAGCATTTT. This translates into CASSYERNQPQHF.

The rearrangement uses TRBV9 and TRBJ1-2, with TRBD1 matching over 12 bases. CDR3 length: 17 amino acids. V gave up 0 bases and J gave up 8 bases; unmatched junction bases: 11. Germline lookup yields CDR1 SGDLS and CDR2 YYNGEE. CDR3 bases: TGTGCCAGCAGCGTAGACCAAAGGGGGACAGGGGGCCGGGGCTACACCTTC. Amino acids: CASSVDQRGTGGRGYTF.